This T cell receptor (beta chain) was captured by sequencing in a study of cytomegalovirus exposure and HLA in healthy donors. General study points: Later analysis suggested links between common viral pathogens and several top significant clusters. Within an earlier analysis, most TCR beta V segments proved productive either about 90% or about 30% of the time.

The PCR contained 60 Vbeta and 13 Jbeta primers. Sequencing was performed with immunoSEQ multiplex PCR; in TCRdb, only in-frame clones are kept and a portion is missing. The profile covers 110,000 or so clones, with roughly two thirds appearing a single time and approximately 8.4% taken by the ten largest. As to this clone: Its specificity is not known. At the DNA level, this CDR3 is encoded by other sequences in the same sample as well.

Germline V gives CDR1 SGHRS, CDR2 YFSETQ. This CDR3 region has 15 residues. V was clipped by 0 bases and J by 3 bases; unmatched bases: 6. In nominal health when sampled, donors likely had unrecorded immune exposures nonetheless. This clonotype was sampled from a man in his forties in good health and CMV-seronegative. Sequences were obtained from PBMCs. The chain recombines TRBV5-1 with TRBJ2-7, with 7 bases fitting TRBD1. The CDR3 loop is CASSLGDRNNYEQYF. The CDR3 coding sequence is TGCGCCAGCAGCTTGGGGGACAGAAATAACTACGAGCAGTACTTC.